This T cell receptor (beta chain) was captured in a study of Graves' ophthalmopathy and Graves' hyperthyroidism. Study outcomes and limitations: The authors also found most expanded thyroid clonotypes above 0.001 frequency in blood.

The diagnosis was founded upon clinical symptoms, serum thyroxine, TRAb, thyroid ultrasound and orbital computed tomography. The TCR beta CDR3 regions underwent amplification from RNA transcripts. HTBI-primed RT-PCR formed the first round, and a multiplex PCR formed the second. From the multiplex PCR reads, TCRdb called clonotypes with MiXCR, one entry per CDR3 protein. The sample has about 480,000 distinct CDR3 sequences; roughly 14% are singletons. Regarding this clonotype: What it binds is unknown.

The CDR3 contains 12 residues. The germline CDR1 and CDR2 sequences are GTSNPN and SVGIG (reference sequence). J gave up 8 bases and V 2 bases, and 5 bases lay outside the gene matches. The clonotype was recovered from a woman aged 30 to 39 with Graves' ophthalmopathy. The chain uses TRBV30 and TRBJ1-1, with 7 bases lining up with TRBD1. Sequencing was performed on blood. In DNA, the CDR3 is TGTGCCTGGAGTAAACAGGGGATCGAAGCTTTCTTT. This translates into CAWSKQGIEAFF.